The clone carrying this T cell receptor beta chain was detected many times. For the second PCR, which ran for about 7 to 11 cycles, a sample-barcoded 5' primer and a J-beta primer mix were used. Samples each returned at least 2.5 million CDR3-containing paired-end reads. A single record per CDR3 protein comes from TCRdb applying MiXCR to the 5' RACE reads. This table has approximately 1.5 million distinct CDR3 sequences, less than 45% appearing once. The data were obtained in a study of blood T cells in healthy people across ages. With 2 bases removed from V and 4 bases from J, the gap between germline ends came to 6 bases. Germline lookup yields CDR1 SQVTM and CDR2 ANQGSEA. The CDR3 contains 12 residues.

The chain employs TRBV29-1 and TRBJ2-1; D is undetermined. The receptor's source is a young woman in good health. The sample was blood. The CDR3, as DNA: TGCAGCGTTGAATTTCGGTACAATGAGCAGTTCTTC. It encodes CSVEFRYNEQFF.